This T cell receptor (beta chain) emerged from a study of T cell responses to AZD1222 COVID-19 vaccine. There are 15 residues in the CDR3. Per the germline V gene, CDR1 is LGHNA and CDR2 is YSLEER. The germline V and J ends were trimmed by 0 bases and 4 bases, with 10 bases remaining between them. Measured with immunoSEQ multiplex PCR; TCRdb has only the in-frame clones, and not every one. The table shows 110,000 to 150,000 clones, with around nine tenths occurring only once. The chain joins TRBV4-3 to TRBJ1-5; D ambiguous. The source of this sequence is an adult in good health. The input for sequencing was peripheral blood, taken on day 0 of AZD1222 vaccination. The CDR3 coding sequence is TGCGCCAGCAGCCAAGAGATAGGAGGGAATCAGCCCCAGCATTTT. Encoded protein: CASSQEIGGNQPQHF.